These T cell receptor beta chains were read from a single sample in a study of T cell responses to AZD1222 COVID-19 vaccine. The assay was immunoSEQ multiplex PCR, and TCRdb's table has in-frame clones only and misses some. The sample carries 180,000 or so clones, approximately 86% recorded once. The material was peripheral blood, obtained on day 0 of AZD1222 vaccination. The receptors were gathered from an adult in good health. Both conserved end residues are part of each CDR3. The D gene is left open where the match is weak. Clone size, where shown, is once, few, many, or a class for clones that have expanded.

size | J | V | D | CDR3 | DNA
NA | TRBJ1-4 | TRBV5-1 | NA | CASSVGASNEKLFF | TGCGCCAGCAGCGTCGGGGCCTCTAATGAAAAACTGTTTTTT
NA | TRBJ1-3 | TRBV5-5 | NA | CASSLEGSSGNTIYF | TGTGCCAGCAGCTTGGAGGGGAGCTCTGGAAACACCATATATTTT
NA | TRBJ1-1 | TRBV5-1 | NA | CASSLGSRGEAFF | TGCGCCAGCAGCTTGGGGTCCCGGGGTGAAGCTTTCTTT
NA | TRBJ2-1 | TRBV5-1 | TRBD2 | CASSLANRGGIDEQFF | TGCGCCAGCAGCTTGGCCAACCGGGGGGGCATCGATGAGCAGTTCTTC
NA | TRBJ1-6 | TRBV4-2 | NA | CASRQGLDSPLHF | TGTGCCAGCAGACAGGGCCTTGATTCACCCCTCCACTTT
NA | TRBJ2-2 | TRBV7-9 | TRBD1 | CASSSGQGSTGELFF | TGTGCCAGCAGCTCGGGACAGGGATCCACCGGGGAGCTGTTTTTT
NA | TRBJ1-6 | TRBV7-6 | NA | CASSLEGPAYNSPLHF | TGTGCCAGCAGCTTAGAAGGGCCAGCTTATAATTCACCCCTCCACTTT
once | TRBJ2-5 | TRBV19 | NA | CASSSTDFQETQYF | TGTGCCAGTAGTTCCACGGACTTCCAAGAGACCCAGTACTTC
NA | TRBJ2-2 | TRBV27 | TRBD2 | CASSLRVPGLAGELFF | TGTGCCAGCAGTTTAAGGGTCCCGGGACTAGCCGGGGAGCTGTTTTTT
once | TRBJ1-1 | TRBV2 | NA | CASTQEGELAFF | TGTGCCAGCACTCAAGAAGGGGAGTTGGCTTTCTTT
NA | TRBJ1-2 | TRBV30 | TRBD1 | CAWSDTGGEGYTF | TGTGCCTGGAGTGATACAGGGGGCGAGGGCTACACCTTC
NA | TRBJ1-2 | TRBV3-1/TRBV3-2 | NA | CASSQDQGGGYTF | TGTGCCAGCAGCCAAGATCAGGGAGGAGGCTACACCTTC
NA | TRBJ1-4 | TRBV10-3 | NA | CAISEIEEKLFF | TGTGCCATCAGTGAGATAGAGGAAAAACTGTTTTTT
NA | TRBJ1-4 | TRBV10-1 | NA | CASISNRGQGYEKLFF | TGCGCCAGCATCTCAAACCGTGGTCAGGGCTATGAAAAACTGTTTTTT
NA | TRBJ2-7 | TRBV10-3 | NA | CAISEVQGTFSYEQYF | TGTGCCATCAGTGAGGTACAGGGAACCTTCTCCTACGAGCAGTACTTC
NA | TRBJ2-7 | TRBV5-4 | TRBD1 | CASSSGQGRYEQYF | TGTGCCAGCAGCTCCGGACAGGGGAGATACGAGCAGTACTTC
NA | TRBJ1-2 | TRBV6-5 | NA | CASSYVQGRDGYTF | TGTGCCAGCAGTTACGTGCAGGGTAGGGATGGCTACACCTTC
NA | TRBJ2-3 | TRBV19 | TRBD2 | CASSISGFGGGPTDTQYF | TGTGCCAGTAGTATTTCCGGATTTGGCGGGGGGCCTACAGATACGCAGTATTTT
few | TRBJ2-6 | TRBV6-2/TRBV6-3 | NA | CASSAGQGGANVLTF | TGTGCCAGCAGCGCCGGGCAAGGCGGGGCCAACGTCCTGACTTTC
NA | TRBJ1-5 | TRBV4-1 | TRBD1 | CASSQVRGREGNQPQHF | TGCGCCAGCAGCCAAGTGAGGGGGCGAGAGGGCAATCAGCCCCAGCATTTT
few | TRBJ1-5 | TRBV10-3 | TRBD1 | CAISGSPLQGPRKPQHF | TGTGCCATCAGTGGGTCCCCCCTACAGGGGCCTAGGAAGCCCCAGCATTTT
NA | TRBJ1-6 | TRBV5-4 | NA | CASTSEDTGNSPLHF | TGTGCCAGCACCTCGGAGGACACAGGGAATTCACCCCTCCACTTT
few | TRBJ2-1 | TRBV5-1 | NA | CASSSRGYEQFF | TGCGCCAGCAGCTCCAGGGGTTATGAGCAGTTCTTC
once | TRBJ2-1 | TRBV9 | TRBD2 | CASSATSGGLNEQFF | TGTGCCAGCAGCGCGACTAGCGGGGGATTAAATGAGCAGTTCTTC
NA | TRBJ1-2 | TRBV12-3/TRBV12-4 | NA | CASSLPGGGYTF | TGTGCCAGCAGTTTGCCGGGGGGAGGCTACACCTTC
few | TRBJ2-2 | TRBV5-1 | NA | CASSLWGQGATGELFF | TGCGCCAGCAGCTTGTGGGGGCAGGGAGCGACCGGGGAGCTGTTTTTT
NA | TRBJ2-7 | TRBV5-5 | NA | CASSLDRSYEQYF | TGTGCCAGCAGCCTGGACAGATCCTACGAGCAGTACTTC
once | TRBJ2-3 | TRBV28 | TRBD1 | CASSTSGQGLTDTQYF | TGTGCCAGCAGTACCTCCGGACAGGGGCTGACAGATACGCAGTATTTT
few | TRBJ2-1 | TRBV18 | NA | CASSPLQVLSYNEQFF | TGTGCCAGCTCACCCTTACAGGTTCTCTCCTACAATGAGCAGTTCTTC
once | TRBJ2-4 | TRBV30 | TRBD1 | CAWSGNRGERNIQYF | TGTGCCTGGAGTGGGAACAGGGGAGAGAGGAACATTCAGTACTTC
NA | TRBJ1-1 | TRBV11-3 | TRBD1 | CASSPRGQGQLAEAFF | TGTGCCAGCAGCCCTAGGGGACAGGGACAGTTGGCGGAAGCTTTCTTT
NA | TRBJ1-1 | TRBV5-6 | NA | CASSLFTEAFF | TGTGCCAGCAGCTTGTTCACTGAAGCTTTCTTT
NA | TRBJ2-1 | TRBV6-5 | NA | CASSNSLGSYNEQFF | TGTGCCAGCAGTAACAGTCTGGGCTCCTACAATGAGCAGTTCTTC
once | TRBJ2-4 | TRBV5-6 | NA | CASSSRHWDRAKNIQYF | TGTGCCAGCAGCTCGAGGCACTGGGATAGGGCCAAAAACATTCAGTACTTC
NA | TRBJ2-5 | TRBV5-4 | TRBD2 | CASSMGTSGGAETQYF | TGTGCCAGCAGCATGGGGACTAGCGGGGGGGCAGAGACCCAGTACTTC
NA | TRBJ2-1 | TRBV4-2 | TRBD1 | CASSQVAQGASYNEQFF | TGTGCCAGCAGCCAAGTTGCACAGGGGGCGTCCTACAATGAGCAGTTCTTC
few | TRBJ1-4 | TRBV7-9 | TRBD1 | CASSRTGEKLFF | TGTGCCAGCAGCAGGACAGGGGAAAAACTGTTTTTT
NA | TRBJ1-2 | TRBV7-2 | NA | CASSFAGATYGYTF | TGTGCCAGCAGCTTCGCCGGGGCTACCTATGGCTACACCTTC
NA | TRBJ2-3 | TRBV27 | TRBD2 | CASSLVGLADTQYF | TGTGCCAGCAGTTTAGTGGGACTAGCGGATACGCAGTATTTT
once | TRBJ1-6 | TRBV13 | NA | CASSDGSRFGNSPLHF | TGTGCCAGCAGCGATGGATCACGATTCGGGAATTCACCCCTCCACTTT